The source of this T cell receptor beta chain is a study of blood T cell repertoires in COVID-19. Sequencing was performed with immunoSEQ multiplex PCR; in TCRdb, only in-frame clones are kept and a portion is missing. The table includes about 33,000 clones, roughly 75% detected once. The specimen sequenced was peripheral blood. This TCR derives from a man between 65 and 85 years old with acute or convalescent COVID-19.

The CDR3, as DNA: TGTGCCAGCAGTGGGATGGCAGGGAAAAACATTCAGTACTTC. Protein: CASSGMAGKNIQYF. This chain uses TRBV2 with TRBJ2-4; D might be TRBD1 (5 bases). The CDR3 is 14 amino acids. The V gene lost 4 bases and the J gene lost 4 bases, with 11 bases spanning the gap. In germline, CDR1 is SNHLY, CDR2 FYNNEI.